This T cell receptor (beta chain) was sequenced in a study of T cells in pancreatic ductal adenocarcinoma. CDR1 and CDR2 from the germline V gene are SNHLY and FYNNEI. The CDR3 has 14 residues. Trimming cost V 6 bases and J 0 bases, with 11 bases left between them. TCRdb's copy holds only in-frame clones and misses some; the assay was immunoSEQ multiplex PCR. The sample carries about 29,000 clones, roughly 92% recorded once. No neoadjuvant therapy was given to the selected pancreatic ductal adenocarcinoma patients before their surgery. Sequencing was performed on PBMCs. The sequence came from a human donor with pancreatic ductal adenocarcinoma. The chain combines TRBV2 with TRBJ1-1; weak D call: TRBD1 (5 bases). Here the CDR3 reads CASRKTVLNTEAFF. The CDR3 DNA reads TGTGCCAGCAGGAAGACAGTCCTGAACACTGAAGCTTTCTTT.